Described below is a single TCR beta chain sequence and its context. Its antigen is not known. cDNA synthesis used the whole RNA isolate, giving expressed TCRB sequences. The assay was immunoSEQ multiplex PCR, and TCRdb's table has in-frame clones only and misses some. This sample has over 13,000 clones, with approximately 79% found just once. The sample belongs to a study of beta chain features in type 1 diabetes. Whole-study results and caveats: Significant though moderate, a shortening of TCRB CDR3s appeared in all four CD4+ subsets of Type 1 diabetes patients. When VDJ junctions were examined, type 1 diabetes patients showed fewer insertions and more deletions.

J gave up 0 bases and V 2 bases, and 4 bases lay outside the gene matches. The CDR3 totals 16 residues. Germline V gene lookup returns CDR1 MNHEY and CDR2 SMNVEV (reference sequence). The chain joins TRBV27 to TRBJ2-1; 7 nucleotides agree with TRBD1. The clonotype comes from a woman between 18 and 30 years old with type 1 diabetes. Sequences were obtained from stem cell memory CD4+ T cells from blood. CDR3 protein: CASSLGDSSSYNEQFF. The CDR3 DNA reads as TGTGCCAGCAGTTTAGGGGACAGCAGCTCCTACAATGAGCAGTTCTTC.